The 27 T cell receptor beta chains below all came from one sample that was sequenced in a study of T cell responses to AZD1222 COVID-19 vaccine. The assay was immunoSEQ multiplex PCR, and TCRdb's table has in-frame clones only and misses some. This sample has 120,000 or so clones, with 92% found just once. Material: peripheral blood, obtained on day 0 of AZD1222 vaccination. The receptor set was obtained from an adult in good health.

The chain employs TRBV9 and TRBJ2-1; D is ambiguous. This CDR3 is built from 15 residues. Germline-derived CDR1 and CDR2 are SGDLS and YYNGEE. Trimming pared 0 bases from V and 2 bases from J, leaving 9 bases between. The DNA of the CDR3 is TGTGCCAGCAGCGTAGTAACGGAAGCCTACAATGAGCAGTTCTTC. It yields the protein CASSVVTEAYNEQFF.

The chain employs TRBV27 and TRBJ2-3, with unresolved D. V was clipped by 4 bases and J by 4 bases, with 15 bases between them. CDR1 MNHEY and CDR2 SMNVEV come from the germline V gene (reference sequence). The CDR3 runs to 15 residues. CDR3 residues: CASSSIILNPDTQYF. The CDR3 nucleotides are TGTGCCAGCAGTTCCATAATCCTAAACCCAGATACGCAGTATTTT.

The gene calls are TRBV2 and TRBJ2-7; D not resolved. The CDR3 has 13 residues. The germline V and J ends were trimmed by 4 bases and 2 bases, with 9 bases remaining between them. Per germline, CDR1 SNHLY and CDR2 FYNNEI. The CDR3 loop reads CASSVLQTYEQYF. For the CDR3, the DNA is TGTGCCAGCAGTGTTTTACAGACCTACGAGCAGTACTTC.

This chain connects TRBV5-1 to TRBJ1-2; 9 nucleotides match TRBD1. This CDR3 has 15 amino acids. The ends lost 1 base at V and 0 bases at J; junction bases unmatched: 1. Germline assignment: CDR1 SGHRS and CDR2 YFSETQ. For the CDR3, the DNA is TGCGCCAGCAGCTTGAGACAGGGGGCTAACTATGGCTACACCTTC. It is translated as CASSLRQGANYGYTF.

This clone was detected once. V usage is TRBV9 and J usage is TRBJ2-2, with TRBD1 identical over 7 bases. Germline CDR1 is SGDLS and CDR2 is YYNGEE. The V and J ends lost 0 bases and 1 base, in that order; junction bases with no gene match: 9. The CDR3 sequence is 18 residues long. CDR3 amino acids: CASSVGLGTALNTGELFF. CDR3 DNA sequence: TGTGCCAGCAGCGTAGGGCTCGGGACAGCTTTGAACACCGGGGAGCTGTTTTTT.

This chain links TRBV4-2 with TRBJ2-3; tentative D call: TRBD2 (6 bases). V lost 4 bases and J 1 base, leaving 15 bases between the germline ends. Germline V gene sequence: CDR1 LGHNA, CDR2 YNFKEQ. The CDR3 is 16 residues long. CDR3 nucleotide sequence: TGTGCCAGCAGCCCAAGGACGGAGCGGGGCACAGATACGCAGTATTTT. Its protein is CASSPRTERGTDTQYF.

The chain links TRBV6-5 to TRBJ1-3; D might be TRBD1 (6 bases). Between the trimmed V and J ends, which lost 4 bases and 5 bases, there was a span of 15 bases. CDR3 length: 15 amino acids. The germline V gene encodes CDR1 MNHEY and CDR2 SVGAGI. The CDR3 region has the DNA TGTGCCAGCAGTTTCGGGACACACCTGCGAAACACCATATATTTT. It is translated as CASSFGTHLRNTIYF.

This rearrangement joins TRBV19 to TRBJ2-7; 8 nucleotides line up with TRBD1. The germline V gene has CDR1 LNHDA and CDR2 SQIVND (reference sequence). The CDR3 has 12 amino acids. Germline trimming cut 4 bases from V and 11 bases from J; bases unmatched to any gene: 7. The chain's CDR3 is CASSTKDRVKYF. CDR3 sequence (DNA): TGTGCCAGTAGTACAAAGGACAGGGTGAAGTACTTC.

This rearrangement joins TRBV4-1 to TRBJ1-5; tentatively, D is TRBD1 (6 bases). The V and J ends lost 0 bases and 7 bases respectively, with 10 bases between them. Germline CDR1 and CDR2: MGHRA and YSYEKL. This CDR3 contains 14 residues. The CDR3 here is CASSQDLGGQPQHF. The CDR3 nucleotides read TGCGCCAGCAGCCAAGATTTAGGGGGGCAGCCCCAGCATTTT.

The chain links TRBV4-1 to TRBJ2-1; D might be TRBD2 (6 bases). Germline V gives CDR1 MGHRA, CDR2 YSYEKL. CDR3 length: 15 amino acids. V lost 4 bases and J 9 bases, leaving 19 bases between the germline ends. The CDR3, as DNA: TGCGCCAGCAGCCTTAAAGCGGGTCGACCGACTGAGCAGTTCTTC. It specifies CASSLKAGRPTEQFF.

This clone is a singleton in its sample. The chain joins TRBV19 to TRBJ1-1; D is uncertain. Germline assignment: CDR1 LNHDA and CDR2 SQIVND (reference sequence). V was clipped by 6 bases and J by 2 bases, with 13 bases between them. CDR3 length equals 14 residues. CDR3 in amino acids: CASSRLGENTEAFF. Written as DNA, the CDR3 is TGTGCCAGTAGCCGCCTTGGGGAAAACACTGAAGCTTTCTTT.

This chain uses TRBV7-9 with TRBJ2-3, with D hard to call. CDR1 is SEHNR, CDR2 FQNEAQ, per germline (reference sequence). This CDR3 is built from 11 residues. Trimming left V 2 bases short and J 5 bases short, with 2 bases between. The CDR3 sequence is CASSLRDTQYF. CDR3 DNA: TGTGCCAGCAGCTTAAGAGATACGCAGTATTTT.

The V call is TRBV19, the J call TRBJ2-7; D might be TRBD1 (5 bases). This CDR3 is 16 amino acids long. Trimming removed 3 bases at V and 4 bases at J, with 19 bases between. Germline V gene sequence: CDR1 LNHDA, CDR2 SQIVND (reference sequence). The CDR3 spells CASSMAFQGGLYEQYF. DNA of the CDR3: TGTGCCAGTAGTATGGCGTTCCAGGGCGGATTGTACGAGCAGTACTTC.

V is TRBV7-9 and J is TRBJ2-5; D ambiguous. CDR1 and CDR2 (germline): SEHNR, FQNEAQ (reference sequence). The CDR3 covers 14 residues. The V end lost 2 bases, the J end lost 5 bases, and 12 bases lay between the germline ends. The CDR3 DNA sequence: TGTGCCAGCAGCTTACCCTTAAACCGCGAGACCCAGTACTTC. It encodes CASSLPLNRETQYF.

The chain links TRBV4-1 to TRBJ2-3; D unresolved. In germline, CDR1 is MGHRA, CDR2 YSYEKL. The CDR3 extends over 15 amino acids. Trimming removed 2 bases at V and 1 base at J, with 10 bases between. The CDR3 sequence: CASSQQGSGTDTQYF. The CDR3 nucleotides are TGCGCCAGCAGCCAACAAGGGTCCGGCACAGATACGCAGTATTTT.

This chain connects TRBV2 to TRBJ2-7, with D unresolved. CDR3 size: 13 residues. Germline CDR1 SNHLY, CDR2 FYNNEI. The V gene lost 6 bases and the J gene lost 0 bases, with 9 bases spanning the gap. The CDR3, as DNA: TGTGCCAGCAGGGGAACAAGCTCCTACGAGCAGTACTTC. Translating it yields CASRGTSSYEQYF. Together with reference TRBV2 and TRBJ2-7, the CDR3 gives the full variable domain: EPEVTQTPSHQVTQMGQEVILRCVPISNHLYFYWYRQILGQKVEFLVSFYNNEISEKSEIFDDQFSVERPDGSNFTLKIRSTKLEDSAMYFCASRGTSSYEQYFGPGTRLTVT.

V and J are TRBV29-1 and TRBJ2-7; TRBD2 is a possible D gene (6 bases). Germline CDR1 SQVTM, CDR2 ANQGSEA. Deletions cut 7 bases from V and 0 bases from J, with 10 bases between. The CDR3 contains 12 residues. CDR3 bases: TGCAGCGGGGCGCGGGACTCCTACGAGCAGTACTTC. Residues: CSGARDSYEQYF.

Of note for this clone: This sample includes further DNA sequences coding for the same CDR3. The gene calls are TRBV18 and TRBJ2-3; 8 nucleotides match TRBD2. Germline-derived CDR1 and CDR2 are KGHSH and LQKENI. V gave up 6 bases and J gave up 0 bases; unmatched junction bases: 2. This CDR3 comprises 14 residues. CDR3 sequence (DNA): TGTGCCAGCTCGCCTAGCGGGAGCACAGATACGCAGTATTTT. Protein product: CASSPSGSTDTQYF.

As DNA, the CDR3 is TGTGCCAGCAGTTCGGGAAGGGGTCTGTCGACAGATACGCAGTATTTT. As protein: CASSSGRGLSTDTQYF. The gene calls are TRBV6-2 or TRBV6-3 and TRBJ2-3; D tentatively reads TRBD1 or TRBD2 (5 bases each). The length of the CDR3 is 16 residues. Per the germline V gene, CDR1 is MNHEY and CDR2 is SVGEGT. Trimming pared 4 bases from V and 3 bases from J, leaving 17 bases between.

About this clone itself: An end of the junction does not agree with germline; a read error may underlie this. V usage is TRBV27 and J usage is TRBJ2-5, with 9 bases fitting TRBD1. The CDR3 totals 14 residues. Germline V gives CDR1 MNHEY, CDR2 SMNVEV (reference sequence). CDR3 coding DNA: TGTGCCAGCAGTTACTATTCCGGGACAGGGAGCTTCGACTTC. It specifies CASSYYSGTGSFDF.

The chain links TRBV6-5 to TRBJ1-6, with D unclear. V was cut by 7 bases and J by 5 bases, with 9 bases left in between. The CDR3 has 13 residues. Germline values: CDR1 MNHEY, CDR2 SVGAGI. The CDR3 loop reads CASTTSNNSPLHF. The CDR3 DNA follows: TGTGCCAGCACTACATCAAATAATTCACCCCTCCACTTT.

This rearrangement joins TRBV14 to TRBJ2-6; perhaps TRBD2 as D (6 bases). V was cut by 4 bases and J by 4 bases, with 11 bases left in between. This CDR3 is 15 amino acids long. Germline CDR1 SGHDN, CDR2 FVKESK. The CDR3 nucleotides read TGTGCCAGCAGCCCTGCGGGGTCCGGGGCCAACGTCCTGACTTTC. This gives the protein CASSPAGSGANVLTF. The variable domain in full, with the rest retrieved from reference TRBV14 and TRBJ2-6, is EAGVTQFPSHSVIEKGQTVTLRCDPISGHDNLYWYRRVMGKEIKFLLHFVKESKQDESGMPNNRFLAERTGGTYSTLKVQPAELEDSGVYFCASSPAGSGANVLTFGAGSRLTVL.

This clone was found a few times. The sample holds other DNA sequences that translate to the same CDR3. The rearrangement links TRBV7-8 to TRBJ1-4; a possible D gene is TRBD1 (5 bases). The CDR3 totals 12 residues. Germline CDR1 reads SGHVS; CDR2 reads FQNEAQ. V shed 5 bases and J shed 8 bases, with 9 bases lying between them. The CDR3 reads CASSPQGEKLFF. DNA of the CDR3: TGTGCCAGCAGCCCCCAGGGAGAAAAACTGTTTTTT. Filled out from reference TRBV7-8 and TRBJ1-4, the complete variable domain reads GAGVSQSPRYKVAKRGQDVALRCDPISGHVSLFWYQQALGQGPEFLTYFQNEAQLDKSGLPSDRFFAERPEGSVSTLKIQRTQQEDSAVYLCASSPQGEKLFFGSGTQLSVL.

Regarding this clone: The sample carries other DNA sequences with the same CDR3. This chain connects TRBV5-1 to TRBJ1-5; D is unclear. The CDR3 is made up of 15 amino acids. The germline V and J ends were trimmed by 0 bases and 0 bases, with 7 bases remaining between them. Germline V gene sequence: CDR1 SGHRS, CDR2 YFSETQ. CDR3 sequence (DNA): TGCGCCAGCAGCTTGGCTGGGATTAGCAATCAGCCCCAGCATTTT. This sequence encodes CASSLAGISNQPQHF.

This chain uses TRBV2 with TRBJ1-6, with 10 bases aligning to TRBD1. CDR1 is SNHLY and CDR2 is FYNNEI in the germline V gene. CDR3 length: 13 residues. Trimming removed 6 bases from V and 9 bases from J; junction bases left unmatched: 2. The CDR3 nucleotides read TGTGCCAGCAGGGGACAGGGGCCTTCACCCCTCCACTTT. Amino acid sequence: CASRGQGPSPLHF.

The V call is TRBV29-1, the J call TRBJ2-7; D possibly corresponds to TRBD1 (6 bases). The CDR3 is made up of 12 amino acids. Looked up from germline, CDR1 is SQVTM and CDR2 is ANQGSEA. V was clipped by 6 bases and J by 3 bases, with 12 bases between them. In DNA form, the CDR3 reads TGCAGCGTAAGAGGACAGTTCTACGAGCAGTACTTC. This gives the protein CSVRGQFYEQYF.

The chain combines TRBV11-2 with TRBJ2-7, with 10 bases aligning to TRBD2. V trimming: 3 bases; J trimming: 4 bases; junction bases outside the gene matches: 3. In germline, CDR1 is SGHAT, CDR2 FQNNGV. The CDR3 loop spans 14 amino acids. CDR3 residues: CASSFLSGRYEQYF. The CDR3 nucleotides are TGTGCCAGCAGCTTCCTTAGCGGGAGGTACGAGCAGTACTTC.